The entry below describes one TCR beta chain. Only a few counts were recorded for this clonotype. No antigen is known for it. This may stem from a read error, because a much larger clone lies one nucleotide away. As encoded in the germline V gene, CDR1 is SGHRS while CDR2 is YFSETQ. The CDR3 runs 14 amino acids, cysteine and phenylalanine included. Just the 42-base CDR3 DNA is kept, in frame starting at base 1. This record belongs to a study of T cells in Graves' hyperthyroidism and ophthalmopathy (dated by TCRdb to the late 2010s). With respect to the entire study: Peripheral blood was sampled at the time of initial diagnosis, prior to any treatment. In about 6 Graves' hyperthyroidism patients, the study also compared T-cell repertoires from thyroid tissue with T-cell repertoires from blood. After sampling, hyperthyroidism patients received methimazole starting at 30 mg daily, and ophthalmopathy patients received high-dose intravenous methylprednisolone. TCR V-J signatures able to tell the groups apart were searched for in a discovery cohort of some 100 patients, of whom around 42 had Graves' ophthalmopathy and about 60 had stable Graves' hyperthyroidism. The roughly 100 discovery patients were randomly divided into training and test sets at a 7:3 ratio. Prospective prediction of ophthalmopathy was tested in an independent validation cohort of 18 hyperthyroidism patients and 17 patients who later progressed to ophthalmopathy. TCR Vbeta CDR3 sequencing of some 140 peripheral blood samples (over 40 ophthalmopathy, 70 to 85 hyperthyroidism and approximately 17 progressor patients) is reported in the paper. What the research found in general, with its limitations: Most expanded thyroid clonotypes (frequency above 0.001) were also detected in blood, suggesting blood repertoires may reflect thyroid immune responses. Sample size was not statistically predetermined, and investigators were not blinded to group allocation. In validation, the model predicted progression to ophthalmopathy with roughly 70% sensitivity and around 72% specificity, a median of about 6 months before onset. A model built on a 13 V-J signature distinguished ophthalmopathy from stable hyperthyroidism, reaching around 88% sensitivity and 81.08% specificity in cross-validation and 80%/75% in testing.

In the ophthalmopathy patients, disease was moderately to severely active, with a Clinical Activity Score of 3 or more, a NOSPECS grade of 4 or more, and a duration of less than 3 months. The study excluded patients with uncontrolled infections, other autoimmune diseases, pregnancy or lactation. Diagnoses were based on clinical symptoms, serum thyroxine and TRAb, thyroid ultrasound and orbital computed tomography. PBMCs were separated from 10 ml of fresh peripheral blood using Ficoll-Paque density gradient centrifugation. Total RNA was extracted using Trizol reagent, and RNA quality was assessed on an Agilent 2100 Bioanalyzer. The TCR beta CDR3 regions were amplified from the RNA transcripts. The first round of RT-PCR for the TCR CDR3 was performed with the HTBI primer set and the Qiagen OneStep RT-PCR kit. Libraries were constructed in a second round of multiplex PCR, after which size selection and purification were carried out. Paired-end sequencing of the libraries was performed with 100 bp reads on an Illumina HiSeq2000. From the authors' description of their analysis: SOAPnuke was used to process the raw data, with reads discarded if the reads contained adapters or uncalled bases, had a mean Phred below 15, or lacked an exact constant-primer or identifier match. High-quality paired reads were merged with COPE v1.2.5, and unique nucleotide sequences were defined as clonotypes. MiTCR v1.1 was used to align the clonotypes against IMGT TRBV, TRBD and TRBJ reference segments. Only V-J combinations with frequency above 0.0001, covering roughly 99% of repertoires, were analysed. The TCS score was defined as F50 (clonal expansion) divided by E x V (chaos), with BLOSUM62-based TCRdist calculated between CDR3 peptides within each V-J. Welch's t-statistics and random forest reduced 500 to 550 V-J features to 10 to 15, which were used in a naive Bayes classifier (R e1071). TCRdb reprocessing: public reads trimmed at Q25 with fastp, clones called with MiXCR, in-frame beta chains kept. Each record represents a unique CDR3 protein, reported with the most common genes and DNA among its rows. These V and J calls derive from TCRdb rather than the authors' analysis. For this sample the table gives some 650,000 distinct CDR3 sequences, of which 16% were detected only once. The ten top clones hold around 3.5% of the sample.

The specimen sequenced was blood. The sequence came from a woman in her 40s with Graves' ophthalmopathy. Recombination connected TRBV5-1 to TRBJ2-1; 9 bases in the middle match TRBD2. The nucleotide sequence reads as follows: TGCGCCAGCGGCTTGGGACTAGCAGTTAATGAGCAGTTCTTC. It is translated as CASGLGLAVNEQFF.